These T cell receptor beta chains were read from a single sample in a study of T cell responses to AZD1222 COVID-19 vaccine. Clones were sequenced by immunoSEQ multiplex PCR, and TCRdb holds only the in-frame ones, with some missing. The top ten clones hold roughly 1.6% of a sample with some 120,000 clones, roughly nine tenths of them seen once. Source: peripheral blood, taken 28 days after the second AZD1222 dose. These TCRs come from an adult who received the AZD1222 COVID-19 vaccine. The CDR3 runs from the conserved cysteine through the conserved F or W. A D gene is named only where the DNA matches it firmly. Size is stated for part of the rows, as once, few or many counts, or as a class when the clone is expanded.

CDR3 DNA: TGCAGCGGACAGCGTACCGAGGCAGATACGCAGTATTTT
CDR3 protein: CSGQRTEADTQYF
D gene: -
J gene: TRBJ2-3
clone size: -
V gene: TRBV29-1

CDR3 DNA: TGCAGCGTTGAATATGGAGACGAGCAGTACTTC
CDR3 protein: CSVEYGDEQYF
D gene: -
J gene: TRBJ2-7
clone size: -
V gene: TRBV29-1

CDR3 DNA: TGTGCCAGCAGCTTAGGGGTTACGAGACAGACTGAAGCTTTCTTT
CDR3 protein: CASSLGVTRQTEAFF
D gene: -
J gene: TRBJ1-1
clone size: -
V gene: TRBV11-2

CDR3 DNA: TGTGCCAGCAGGCCGGGACGACGGAGGCTCGAGCAGTACTTC
CDR3 protein: CASRPGRRRLEQYF
D gene: -
J gene: TRBJ2-7
clone size: -
V gene: TRBV28

CDR3 DNA: TGTGCCAGCAGTGAAGCGCCTAGCGGGAGCTACGAGCAGTACTTC
CDR3 protein: CASSEAPSGSYEQYF
D gene: TRBD2
J gene: TRBJ2-7
clone size: -
V gene: TRBV2

CDR3 DNA: TGTGCCAGCACCCCCGGACTAGCGGGGAACAATGAGCAGTTCTTC
CDR3 protein: CASTPGLAGNNEQFF
D gene: TRBD2
J gene: TRBJ2-1
clone size: -
V gene: TRBV11-2

CDR3 DNA: TGTGCCAGCAGCCAAGTGCGGGGGGAGGGTAATTCACCCCTCCACTTT
CDR3 protein: CASSQVRGEGNSPLHF
D gene: -
J gene: TRBJ1-6
clone size: -
V gene: TRBV3-1/TRBV3-2

CDR3 DNA: TGTGCCAGCAGTGAAGCGGGGAACCTGAGCGAGCAGTACTTC
CDR3 protein: CASSEAGNLSEQYF
D gene: -
J gene: TRBJ2-7
clone size: -
V gene: TRBV6-1

CDR3 DNA: TGCGCCAGCAGCTCGACTAGCGCCTTATCCTACGAGCAGTACTTC
CDR3 protein: CASSSTSALSYEQYF
D gene: TRBD2
J gene: TRBJ2-7
clone size: -
V gene: TRBV5-1

CDR3 DNA: TGTGCCACCCGGGAGACAACCCGCACAGATACGCAGTATTTT
CDR3 protein: CATRETTRTDTQYF
D gene: -
J gene: TRBJ2-3
clone size: -
V gene: TRBV19

CDR3 DNA: TGTGCCAGCTCACCACCGTTTGACAGCTACGAGCAGTACTTC
CDR3 protein: CASSPPFDSYEQYF
D gene: -
J gene: TRBJ2-7
clone size: -
V gene: TRBV18

CDR3 DNA: TGTGCCAGCCGCGGTGGGATGAACACTGAAGCTTTCTTT
CDR3 protein: CASRGGMNTEAFF
D gene: -
J gene: TRBJ1-1
clone size: -
V gene: TRBV7-9

CDR3 DNA: TGTGCCAGCAGCTTAATAGGAACAGAAGAGACCCAGTACTTC
CDR3 protein: CASSLIGTEETQYF
D gene: -
J gene: TRBJ2-5
clone size: -
V gene: TRBV7-9

CDR3 DNA: TGCAGCGTTGGTCCTAGCCCCGCATTAAACGAAGAGACCCAGTACTTC
CDR3 protein: CSVGPSPALNEETQYF
D gene: -
J gene: TRBJ2-5
clone size: -
V gene: TRBV29-1

CDR3 DNA: TGTGCCAGTAGAGAAGGACTTAGCAATCAGCCCCAGCATTTT
CDR3 protein: CASREGLSNQPQHF
D gene: -
J gene: TRBJ1-5
clone size: -
V gene: TRBV19

CDR3 DNA: TGTGCCAGCAAACCAGACAGGCGCTCCTACGAGCAGTACTTC
CDR3 protein: CASKPDRRSYEQYF
D gene: -
J gene: TRBJ2-7
clone size: -
V gene: TRBV2

CDR3 DNA: TGTGCCAGCAGTCCCTTTGGGGAGACCCAGTACTTC
CDR3 protein: CASSPFGETQYF
D gene: -
J gene: TRBJ2-5
clone size: -
V gene: TRBV27

CDR3 DNA: TGTGCCAGCAGCTCGATAACTCTAACCGGTTACGAGCAGTACTTC
CDR3 protein: CASSSITLTGYEQYF
D gene: -
J gene: TRBJ2-7
clone size: -
V gene: TRBV11-1

CDR3 DNA: TGTGCCAGCAGTTACGGGACTACCCTTTCAGATACGCAGTATTTT
CDR3 protein: CASSYGTTLSDTQYF
D gene: TRBD2
J gene: TRBJ2-3
clone size: -
V gene: TRBV6-5

CDR3 DNA: TGTGCCAGCAGTTTATATTGGGGGGTTGAAGCTTTCTTT
CDR3 protein: CASSLYWGVEAFF
D gene: -
J gene: TRBJ1-1
clone size: -
V gene: TRBV12-3/TRBV12-4

CDR3 DNA: TGTGCCACCAGCAGGGGACAGGGCTACAATGAGCAGTTCTTC
CDR3 protein: CATSRGQGYNEQFF
D gene: TRBD1
J gene: TRBJ2-1
clone size: -
V gene: TRBV15

CDR3 DNA: TGCGCCAGCGCCTTAAACAGGAGGTCCATTAGCAATCAGCCCCAGCATTTT
CDR3 protein: CASALNRRSISNQPQHF
D gene: -
J gene: TRBJ1-5
clone size: -
V gene: TRBV10-2

CDR3 DNA: TGTGCCAGTAGTATATTGGCTAGGAATGAGCAGTTCTTC
CDR3 protein: CASSILARNEQFF
D gene: -
J gene: TRBJ2-1
clone size: once
V gene: TRBV19

CDR3 DNA: TGTGCCAGCAGCGTAGGGGAAGGACTAGCGGGAAGGACCGGGGAGCTGTTTTTT
CDR3 protein: CASSVGEGLAGRTGELFF
D gene: TRBD2
J gene: TRBJ2-2
clone size: -
V gene: TRBV9

CDR3 DNA: TGTGCCAGCAGCGTTAGCCAGGGGGTTTCCTATGGCTACACCTTC
CDR3 protein: CASSVSQGVSYGYTF
D gene: TRBD1
J gene: TRBJ1-2
clone size: -
V gene: TRBV9